The clone carrying this T cell receptor beta chain was seen repeatedly, ten times or more. Its antigen remains unknown. This sample was taken from a study of regulatory T cells in long-lasting Graves disease. Study-level findings and limits: Analysis covered peripheral blood alone, not thyroid tissue.

Time point of the sample: newly diagnosed GD, antithyroid drugs for less than 3 months. Preparation of the TCR library used RNA extracted from PBMCs. The patient group derived from an endocrinology department in Xi'an, China. Construction of TCR beta libraries relied on iRepertoire HTBI primers and on Arm-PCR targeting CDR3 regions. Using its own MiXCR run on the multiplex PCR reads, TCRdb lists one record per CDR3 protein. The top ten hold around 18% of the sample, which has 390,000 or so distinct CDR3 sequences, about an eighth seen once. The same data also went into a second study, on T cells in Graves' hyperthyroidism and ophthalmopathy. That source adds: A median 6.5 months before onset, the model predicted ophthalmopathy.

The receptor was derived from a woman aged 18-29 years with Graves disease. The sequencing used peripheral blood mononuclear cells (PBMCs), collected at new diagnosis, from a patient treated with antithyroid drugs.

The CDR3 protein is CAIRDSGTGTSNYGYTF. CDR3 DNA sequence: TGTGCCATCAGAGACTCCGGGACAGGGACATCGAACTATGGCTACACCTTC. J is TRBJ1-2 and V is TRBV10-3; 9 positions match TRBD1. The germline V gene encodes CDR1 ENHRY and CDR2 SYGVKD. The V gene end was trimmed by 6 bases and the J gene end by 2 bases; junction bases not matched to a gene: 13. The CDR3 is 17 residues long.